The clone carrying this T cell receptor beta chain was observed a handful of times. This record comes from a study of blood T cell repertoires in COVID-19. The overall study: PBMCs, B-cell-depleted T cells, or T cells were the source of the cDNA or gDNA that made up the material.

The CDR3 sequence is 14 residues long. Looked up from germline, CDR1 is LNHDA and CDR2 is SQIVND (reference sequence). V was clipped by 3 bases and J by 3 bases; unmatched bases: 3. In the authors' workflow: Reference gene primer amplification gave estimated nucleated cell counts. The protocol was immunoSEQ multiplex PCR, while the TCRdb copy is restricted to in-frame clones and leaves out a portion. V and J calls plus clone size are reproduced from that table; the DNA served to infer D and trimming. The table has around 290,000 clones, more than 85% seen once. The V call is TRBV19, the J call TRBJ2-7; TRBD1 matches at 9 bases. Material for sequencing was peripheral blood. The receptor's source is a woman aged 25 to 39 with COVID-19, enrolled during active disease. CDR3 amino acids: CASSIGDRDYEQYF. The CDR3 nucleotides read TGTGCCAGTAGTATCGGGGACAGGGACTACGAGCAGTACTTC.